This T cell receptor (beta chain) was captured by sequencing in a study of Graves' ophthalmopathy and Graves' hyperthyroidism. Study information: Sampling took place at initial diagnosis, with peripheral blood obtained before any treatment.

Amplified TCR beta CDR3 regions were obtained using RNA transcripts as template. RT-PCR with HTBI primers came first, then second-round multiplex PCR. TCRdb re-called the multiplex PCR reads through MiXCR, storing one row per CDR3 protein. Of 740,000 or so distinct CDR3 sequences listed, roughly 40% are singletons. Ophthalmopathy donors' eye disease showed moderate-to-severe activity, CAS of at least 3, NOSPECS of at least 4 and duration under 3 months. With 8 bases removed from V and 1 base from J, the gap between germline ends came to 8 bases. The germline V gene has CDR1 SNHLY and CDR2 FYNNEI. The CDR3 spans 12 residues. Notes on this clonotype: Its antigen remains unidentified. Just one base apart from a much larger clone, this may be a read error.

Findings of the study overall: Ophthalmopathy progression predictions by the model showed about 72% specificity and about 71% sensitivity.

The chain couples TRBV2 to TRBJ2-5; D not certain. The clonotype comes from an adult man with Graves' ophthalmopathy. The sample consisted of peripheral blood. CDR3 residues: CASYEIQETQYF. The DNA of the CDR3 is TGTGCCAGCTATGAGATCCAAGAGACCCAGTACTTC.